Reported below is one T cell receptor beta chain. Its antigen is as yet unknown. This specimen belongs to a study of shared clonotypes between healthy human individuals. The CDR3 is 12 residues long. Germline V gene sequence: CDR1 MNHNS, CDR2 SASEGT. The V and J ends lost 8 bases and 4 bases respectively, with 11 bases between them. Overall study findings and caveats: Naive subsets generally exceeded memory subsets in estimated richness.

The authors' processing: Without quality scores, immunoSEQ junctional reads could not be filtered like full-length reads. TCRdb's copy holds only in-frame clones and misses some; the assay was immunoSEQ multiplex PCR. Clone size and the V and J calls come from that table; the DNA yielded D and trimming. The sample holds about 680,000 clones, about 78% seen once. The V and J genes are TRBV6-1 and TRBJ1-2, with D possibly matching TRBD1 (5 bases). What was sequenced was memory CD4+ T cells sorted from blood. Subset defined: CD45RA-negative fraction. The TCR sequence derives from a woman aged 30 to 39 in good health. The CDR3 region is CASGRGFYGYTF. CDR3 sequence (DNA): TGTGCCAGCGGTCGGGGCTTCTATGGCTACACCTTC.